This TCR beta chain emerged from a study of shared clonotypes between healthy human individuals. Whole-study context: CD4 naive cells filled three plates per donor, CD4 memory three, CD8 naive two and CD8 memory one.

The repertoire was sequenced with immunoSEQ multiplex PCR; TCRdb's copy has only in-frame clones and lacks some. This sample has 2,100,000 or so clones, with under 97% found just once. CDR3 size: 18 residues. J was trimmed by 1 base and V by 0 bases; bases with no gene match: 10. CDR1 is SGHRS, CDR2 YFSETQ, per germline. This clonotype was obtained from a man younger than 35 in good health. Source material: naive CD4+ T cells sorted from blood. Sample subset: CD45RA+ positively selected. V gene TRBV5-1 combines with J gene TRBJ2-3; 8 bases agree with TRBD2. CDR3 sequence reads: CASSLGPTGTRGTDTQYF. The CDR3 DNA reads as TGCGCCAGCAGCTTGGGCCCTACCGGGACTAGGGGCACAGATACGCAGTATTTT.